What follows describes a single T cell receptor (beta chain). Its antigen remains unknown. Clones were read by immunoSEQ multiplex PCR, and TCRdb kept only the in-frame ones, dropping some. The table includes roughly 200,000 clones, about 81% detected once. The donors were part of the roughly 130-subject validation cohort, which stood apart from the roughly 700-subject first cohort. The source of the sample is a study of cytomegalovirus exposure and HLA in healthy donors. Whole-study results and caveats: Listed as cytomegalovirus-associated were over 150 TCR beta chains.

Germline lookup yields CDR1 SGHAT and CDR2 FQNNGV. Trimming left V 1 base short and J 8 bases short, with 17 bases between. CDR3 length equals 15 residues. The genes are TRBV11-2 and TRBJ1-2; possibly TRBD1 for D (6 bases). The clonotype was recovered from a woman aged 25 to 39 in good health and CMV-seronegative. Material for sequencing was PBMCs. Here the CDR3 reads CASSLGTAGRAGYTF. The CDR3 bases are TGTGCCAGCAGCTTAGGGACAGCGGGACGAGCGGGCTACACCTTC.